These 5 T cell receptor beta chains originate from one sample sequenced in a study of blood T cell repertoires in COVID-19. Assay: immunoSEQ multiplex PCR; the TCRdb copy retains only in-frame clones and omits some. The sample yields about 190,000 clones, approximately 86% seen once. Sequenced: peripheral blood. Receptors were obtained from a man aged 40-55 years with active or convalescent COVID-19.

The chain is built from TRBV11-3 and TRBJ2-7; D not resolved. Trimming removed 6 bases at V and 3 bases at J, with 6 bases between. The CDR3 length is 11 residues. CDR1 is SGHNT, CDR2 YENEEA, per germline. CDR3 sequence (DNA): TGTGCCAGCAGTTCCATCTACGAGCAGTACTTC. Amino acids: CASSSIYEQYF.

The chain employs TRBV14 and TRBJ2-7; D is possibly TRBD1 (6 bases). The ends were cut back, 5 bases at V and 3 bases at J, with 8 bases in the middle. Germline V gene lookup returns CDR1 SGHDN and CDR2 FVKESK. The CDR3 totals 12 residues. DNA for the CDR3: TGTGCCAGCAGCTACAGGGACTACGAGCAGTACTTC. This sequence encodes CASSYRDYEQYF.

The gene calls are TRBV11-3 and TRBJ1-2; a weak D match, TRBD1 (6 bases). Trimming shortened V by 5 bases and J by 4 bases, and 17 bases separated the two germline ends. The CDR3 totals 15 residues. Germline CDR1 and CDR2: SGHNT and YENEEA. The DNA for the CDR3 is TGTGCCAGCAGCCAGGGGAGCTCAAACGTCTATGGCTACACCTTC. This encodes CASSQGSSNVYGYTF.

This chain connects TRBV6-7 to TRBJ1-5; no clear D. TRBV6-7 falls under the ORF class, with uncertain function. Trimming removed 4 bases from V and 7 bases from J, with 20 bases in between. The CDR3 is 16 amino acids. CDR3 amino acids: CASSFFDRGMRQPQHF. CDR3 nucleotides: TGTGCCAGCAGTTTTTTTGACCGAGGGATGCGACAGCCCCAGCATTTT.

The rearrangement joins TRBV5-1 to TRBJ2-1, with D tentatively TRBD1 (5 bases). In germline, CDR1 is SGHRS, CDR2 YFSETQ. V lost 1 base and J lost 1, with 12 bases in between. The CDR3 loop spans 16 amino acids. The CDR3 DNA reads TGCGCCAGCAGCTTGACAGGTTCTGCGTCCTACAATGAGCAGTTCTTC. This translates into CASSLTGSASYNEQFF.